These T cell receptor beta chains were read from a single sample in a study of cytomegalovirus exposure and HLA in healthy donors. The method was immunoSEQ multiplex PCR; TCRdb's version includes in-frame clones alone and lacks a portion of them. In the table there are more than 95,000 clones, almost 80% of which are singletons. Sample: PBMCs. The receptor source for this set is a man in his 60s in good health and CMV-seropositive. The conserved cysteine and the conserved F or W are not part of the CDR3 here.

J	V	CDR3
TRBJ1-4	TRBV5-6	ASSFPRVNEKLF
TRBJ2-7	TRBV13	ASSPGQSYEQY
TRBJ2-1	TRBV2	ASSGTGGRSYNEQF
TRBJ2-7	TRBV28	ASRRAGTLTYEQY
TRBJ1-2	TRBV6-6	ASSYSDRGDDGYT
TRBJ1-1	TRBV10-3	AIRGQQNTEAF
TRBJ2-5	TRBV19	ASRGGNGETQY
TRBJ2-1	TRBV19	ASSLAGGRQF
TRBJ2-5	TRBV10-3	AISKGGGKETQY
TRBJ1-5	TRBV6-1	ASSAYGEGSNQPQH
TRBJ1-5	TRBV7-6	ASSLGGTGRVRQPQH
TRBJ1-1	TRBV6-1	ASSKTGEATF
TRBJ1-2	TRBV5-4	ASTTIDRQRYT
TRBJ2-4	TRBV6-1	ASSEQGGILAKNIQY
TRBJ2-3	TRBV5-4	ASTSGTDTQY
TRBJ2-5	TRBV7-8	ASSLGTSGGAETQY
TRBJ1-2	TRBV10-3	ASGDRGRSYT
TRBJ2-5	TRBV6-4	ASSSGGARETQY
TRBJ1-2	TRBV19	ASSVANRKANYGYT
TRBJ2-5	TRBV5-4	ASSDGQGRETQY
TRBJ2-5	TRBV7-2	ASSLVLVAGETQY
TRBJ2-5	TRBV15	ATSRESSGVQETQY
TRBJ2-7	TRBV6-1	ASSENGGEQY
TRBJ1-2	TRBV4-1	ASSQDRDREEGYT
TRBJ2-7	TRBV7-2	ASSFPPAGTYEQY
TRBJ1-6	TRBV10-1	ASGPGTGRSPLH
TRBJ1-2	TRBV5-4	ASSLVAGAGYT
TRBJ2-7	TRBV5-1	ASSLVGLDEQY
TRBJ1-4	TRBV28	ASRPMTGAANEKLF
TRBJ1-1	TRBV19	ASDPGGEGEAF
TRBJ1-6	TRBV4-2	ASSQDRALGSPLH
TRBJ2-3	TRBV28	ASSLGGSDTDTQY
TRBJ2-1	TRBV5-1	ASSLLPGQAYNEQF
TRBJ1-2	TRBV5-1	ASSFMEGDGYT
TRBJ2-3	TRBV9	ASSAARSTDTQY
TRBJ1-1	TRBV18	ASSPSGANTEAF
TRBJ2-1	TRBV5-6	ASGLLAGEHNEQF
TRBJ2-1	TRBV7-9	ASSPPPDGKRVNEQF
TRBJ1-4	TRBV18	ASSLGQGNEKLF
TRBJ2-3	TRBV7-9	SSLARASGSADTQY
TRBJ2-2	TRBV14	ASNGQNTGELF
TRBJ1-1	TRBV6-5	ASRGQGPNTEAF
TRBJ1-4	TRBV5-4	ASSPGTGNNEKLF
TRBJ2-3	TRBV19	ASSIRGHGSTDTQY
TRBJ1-1	TRBV7-2	ASSWDRGNTEAF
TRBJ1-4	TRBV5-1	ASSSTGGEKLF
TRBJ2-1	TRBV18	ASSQSEGEQF
TRBJ2-7	TRBV4-1	ASSNSKGQGYEQY
TRBJ1-5	TRBV28	ASRATGREGPQH
TRBJ1-5	TRBV10-1	ASPGAENQPQH
TRBJ1-4	TRBV30	AFSVGWEEKLF